A selection of T cell receptor beta chains follows, all from one sample in a study of cytomegalovirus exposure and HLA in healthy donors. Assay used: immunoSEQ multiplex PCR; TCRdb lists only in-frame clones, some missing. The sample holds about 140,000 clones, roughly four fifths seen once. Sequenced material: PBMCs. The receptors here all came from a man younger than 35 in good health and CMV-seropositive. Both conserved end residues are part of each CDR3. The D gene is left open where the match is weak. Clone size, where shown, is once, few, many, or a class for clones that have expanded.

once	.	TRBV5-1	TRBJ2-7	CASSRLGAYEQYF
.	.	TRBV7-8	TRBJ1-1	CASSPGQNTEAFF
.	TRBD1	TRBV6-6	TRBJ1-5	CASSYPEGGGQPQHF
.	TRBD2	TRBV7-9	TRBJ2-1	CASIPGLAGARSSYNEQFF
.	.	TRBV28	TRBJ2-1	CASSLVGDEQFF
.	.	TRBV7-9	TRBJ2-7	CASSLGDRFYEQYF
.	.	TRBV28	TRBJ1-5	CVTLSTGQPQHF
.	.	TRBV28	TRBJ2-7	CASSFGKTSSYEQYF
.	TRBD2	TRBV7-2	TRBJ2-7	CASSSWTSGGGPYEQYF
.	TRBD2	TRBV28	TRBJ2-7	CASSTRLAGVWYEQYF
.	.	TRBV5-1	TRBJ2-3	CASSLDRLTTDTQYF
few	.	TRBV5-6	TRBJ1-1	CASSLQVVLTEAFF
.	.	TRBV6-1	TRBJ1-4	CASSEVQEKLFF
.	.	TRBV21-1	TRBJ2-7	CASSNPTSELYEQYF
.	.	TRBV2	TRBJ1-3	CASRGFGTGLSGNTIYF
.	TRBD1	TRBV19	TRBJ2-4	CASSQGVAKNIQYF
.	TRBD1	TRBV28	TRBJ1-1	CASSTFTGGTEAFF
.	.	TRBV10-1	TRBJ1-5	CASSVQGNQPQHF
.	.	TRBV6-5	TRBJ1-1	CASSPGTPVEAFF
.	TRBD2	TRBV18	TRBJ2-3	CASSPTSGSSTDTQYF
.	.	TRBV6-5	TRBJ2-1	CASSYSGRPYNEQFF
.	TRBD1	TRBV7-2	TRBJ1-2	CASSRTGGSYGYTF
.	.	TRBV9	TRBJ2-2	CASSVTPGARTGELFF
.	TRBD1	TRBV5-8	TRBJ1-2	CASTLGGQESHGYTF
.	TRBD1	TRBV6-1	TRBJ1-2	CASSIRQGTYGYTF
.	.	TRBV7-3	TRBJ2-1	CASRKTDNEQFF
.	.	TRBV23-1	TRBJ2-5	CASPRTPQETQYF
.	.	TRBV11-2	TRBJ1-1	CASSFELNTEAFF
few	.	TRBV5-6	TRBJ1-2	CASSARRTANYGYTF
.	.	TRBV2	TRBJ2-1	CASRDDYSYNEQFF
.	.	TRBV28	TRBJ2-5	CASSSGGVQETQYF
.	.	TRBV11-2	TRBJ2-2	CASRRQDTGELFF
.	TRBD2	TRBV13	TRBJ2-7	CASSLGSGGPGEQYF
.	.	TRBV7-2	TRBJ1-2	CASSLVSVYGYTF
.	TRBD2	TRBV30	TRBJ2-3	CAWPPPGGGTQYF
.	TRBD1	TRBV27	TRBJ1-4	CASRDRMEEKLFF
few	.	TRBV9	TRBJ1-1	CASSPGVAETEAFF
.	TRBD1	TRBV2	TRBJ2-7	CASRLGGVGQGSYEQYF
.	.	TRBV6-5	TRBJ2-7	CASSPTWRSYEQYF
.	TRBD1	TRBV28	TRBJ2-3	CAIEGARGTDTQYF